This T cell receptor beta chain came from a study of cytomegalovirus exposure and HLA in healthy donors. In the PCR, 60 Vbeta and 13 Jbeta primers were used. Measured with immunoSEQ multiplex PCR; TCRdb has only the in-frame clones, and not every one. The sample yields 150,000 to 250,000 clones, around 81% seen once. Germline CDR1 MDHEN, CDR2 SYDVKM. V was pared by 3 bases and J by 6 bases, with 8 bases of the junction left unmatched. This CDR3 has 15 amino acids. The donors comprised healthy bone marrow donors. The sample taken for sequencing was PBMCs. This rearrangement joins TRBV28 to TRBJ2-1; 7 bases map to TRBD2. This sequence originates from a man under 40 in good health and CMV-seronegative. Here the CDR3 reads CASSFPWGGSNEQFF. CDR3 DNA sequence: TGTGCCAGCAGTTTCCCTTGGGGGGGTAGCAATGAGCAGTTCTTC.